This record looks at one T cell receptor beta chain sequence and its context. This CDR3 has 15 amino acids. Germline V gives CDR1 MNHEY, CDR2 SVGAGI. V gave up 0 bases and J gave up 4 bases; unmatched junction bases: 5. This sample was included in a study of blood T cell repertoires in COVID-19. Here immunoSEQ multiplex PCR was the method, and the copy in TCRdb shows in-frame clones only, minus some. The data show tens of thousands of clones, 75% to 80% seen once. The sequenced sample was peripheral blood. The receptor was derived from a man between 65 and 80 years old with COVID-19, enrolled during active disease. The chain has TRBV6-5 and TRBJ1-1; 7 bases agree with TRBD1. CDR3 loop: CASSYSAQGSTEAFF. The DNA for the CDR3 is TGTGCCAGCAGTTACTCGGCACAGGGGAGCACTGAAGCTTTCTTT.